This TCR beta chain originates from a study of post-analysis software for immune sequencing data. Comments on this clonotype: Being one base from a much bigger clone, this may be a read error.

Unique molecular identifiers were carried by the TCR beta cDNA libraries. MiXCR, run by TCRdb on the PCR reads, gives a single entry per CDR3 protein. Of some 190,000 distinct CDR3 sequences detected, 29% appear once; the ten largest clones hold around 3.2%. The origin of this receptor is a girl aged 2 to 17 with multiple sclerosis. Sequencing used blood.

CDR3: CSAPSSGRGYGQYF. CDR3 sequence (DNA): TGCAGTGCTCCGTCTAGCGGGAGGGGCTACGGGCAGTACTTC. The chain links TRBV20-1 to TRBJ2-5; 12 bases are a match to TRBD2. CDR1 and CDR2 (germline): DFQATT, SNEGSKA (reference sequence). CDR3 length: 14 amino acids. Trimming cost V 5 bases and J 11 bases; bases outside gene matches: 12.